This TCR beta chain was retrieved from a study of cytomegalovirus exposure and HLA in healthy donors listed by TCRdb under 2017. Turning to the overall study: In an earlier analysis of roughly 500 of the donors, 276 Gb of sequence data and 100 million or so unique TCR beta sequences from roughly 200 million T cells were reported. Along with the roughly 710-subject first cohort, a separate validation cohort of over 90 different subjects was used. An earlier analysis of several hundred of the donors applied high-throughput TCR beta sequencing to assess whether each TCR beta V gene segment acted as functional or pseudogenic. Approximately 330 gigabases of sequencing data and tens of millions of unique TCR sequences made up an early release that covered 640 HLA-typed donors. Donor age, sex, ethnicity and CMV serostatus were compiled together with the repertoire data. Genome-wide SNP genotypes for about 60% of the roughly 700 donors were used in a later genetic analysis, which treated that subset as a discovery cohort. Among the roughly 400 genotyped donors, around 79% belonged to the genetic ancestry cluster associated with self-reported Caucasian donors. HLA typing covered class I and class II loci at four-digit resolution. Typing coverage varied by locus: roughly 629-630 donors for A, B, C, DRB1 and DQB1; around 560 for DQA1; about 600 for DPA1; roughly 450 for DPB1. Using immunosequencing, the study profiled T cell repertoires from about 610 subjects and related those repertoires to cytomegalovirus serostatus. Every repertoire in the discovery cohort had been generated on one and the same sequencing platform. On average, roughly 200,000 unique TCR beta nucleotide sequences were sequenced per donor among about 400 genotyped donors of the cohort, with 15% to 20% of those sequences being non-productive. Several DR-DQ haplotypes were treated as single units for association and clustering because of strong linkage in the cohort. In a later analysis, previously published TCR beta repertoires from 500 to 750 donors were re-analyzed and high-resolution HLA genotyping was added so that TCR occurrence patterns could be studied. Rather than using new phenotypic data, the later analysis identified candidate immune exposures from TCR beta sequences and from how often those sequences occurred across donors. The study was designed to test whether signatures of past pathogen exposure could be identified by cataloging public T cell receptors. The study combined high-throughput TCR immunosequencing, statistical association of individual TCRs with disease status, and machine learning to predict cytomegalovirus infection status.

About this clone: Its antigen remains unidentified. There are no base qualities to consult, and no much larger clone falls within one base.

The CDR3, from cysteine to phenylalanine, totals 18 residues. Only the CDR3 part of the read is kept: 54 bases, read in frame from the first base. After removal of 5 bases from V and 0 bases from J, the junction retains 9 bases not matched to a gene. The germline V gene sets CDR1 to SGHVS and CDR2 to FQNEAQ. The cohort comprised several hundred healthy bone marrow donors. All cohort members were sampled while nominally healthy, although unrecorded immune exposures were likely present. The donor tested CMV seropositive, placing the donor among the roughly 300 seropositive members of the cohort. A peripheral blood sample was collected from each donor, and TCR beta sequencing was performed on peripheral blood mononuclear cells. The Qiagen DNeasy Blood Extraction Kit was used to extract genomic DNA from the blood cell samples. The investigation overall reported the following: A later genetic analysis associated a missense DCLRE1C variant with V-gene and J-gene trimming of TCR beta chains, and an independent cohort replicated the association. Strong co-occurrence of HLA alleles, especially DR and DQ, made assigning TCR associations to individual alleles difficult. Broadly in line with IMGT annotations, most TCR beta V segments showed up in productive rearrangements about 90% or about 30% of the time in an earlier analysis of a few hundred of the donors. In a later analysis, the rate of TCR association differed among HLA loci, with DRB1 alleles having the most associated TCRs and HLA-C alleles having the fewest. Roughly 15 rarely observed V segments, including chromosome 9 orphons, were excluded from the earlier analysis of several hundred of the donors because counts were too low. A further reported finding was that TCR beta sequences accurately predicted the HLA-A and HLA-B alleles for most subjects in the first cohort. In the study, approximately 160 TCR beta chains were listed as associated with cytomegalovirus. The sequencing pipeline was judged likely to have produced a cluster of highly shared sequence variants as a technical artifact. In a later analysis, several top co-occurrence clusters were reported to appear linked to parvovirus B19, influenza, CMV and Epstein-Barr virus. Roughly uniform sequencing depth across donors was assumed in presence/absence analyses, although this assumption may not hold. While some public TCRs were present in many individuals, most TCR sequences turned up only very rarely across donors. In a later genetic analysis, fewer N-insertions in productive TCRs were reported among donors in an Asian-associated ancestry cluster than the roughly 640-donor mean. In a later analysis, HLA-associated TCR beta chains were found to be more clonally expanded and to have lower generation probabilities than equally common non-associated chains. In this cohort, only TCR beta chains were sequenced, and detectable features were limited by the absence of alpha or paired-chain data. In a later analysis, around 17,000 TCR beta sequences were associated with specific HLA alleles at a false discovery rate of 0.05. Three of the identified cytomegalovirus-associated TCR beta chains were confirmed in vitro to be specific for cytomegalovirus antigens. Correlated functional status among segregating V segments might be attributable to linkage disequilibrium, but an unknown experimental factor could not be ruled out. According to the authors, the approach could potentially be generalized to other disease states and immunological phenotypes. According to a later analysis, most CMV-associated TCR beta chains appeared to be HLA-restricted, and the HLA associations seemed to be driven largely by CMV exposure. For the cohort, immune exposure information was limited to CMV serostatus. HLA typing was unavailable for some donors at each locus, so association tests used only the typed subset. Some IMGT-functional V segments, including TRBV6-2 and TRBV6-3, could not be told apart with the 87-base-pair reads, so those segments were excluded. Cytomegalovirus status was reported to be diagnosed by the classifier with high specificity and sensitivity in both the original and validation cohorts.

The method was the immunoSEQ multiplex PCR assay. For the multiplex PCR, a mixture combining 60 forward primers for TCR Vbeta segments and 13 reverse primers for TCR Jbeta segments was used. The CDR3 region of rearranged TCR beta genes was amplified from genomic DNA with a multiplex PCR assay. On the Illumina HiSeq System, the amplified TCR beta libraries were sequenced as 87-base-pair reads. The paper's data handling went like this. A later analysis counted about 82 million unique TCR beta chains across the roughly 700 repertoires, and 9.5 million to 11 million of these chains were shared by at least two donors. Raw reads were error-corrected and collapsed into unique sequences by a nearest-neighbor algorithm in which closely related sequences were merged to remove PCR and sequencing errors. To assign V, D and J gene segments, CDR3 sequences were aligned to IMGT reference sequences. For a sequence to be retained, a match of at least six nucleotides was required to both a V gene segment and a J gene segment. A rearrangement was called productive if the CDR3 had no stop codons and remained in frame with V and J, and every other rearrangement was called non-productive. CDR3 was defined according to IMGT convention as the region running from the second conserved V-encoded cysteine to the conserved J-encoded phenylalanine. In an earlier analysis of roughly 610 of the donors, sequences lacking an unambiguous match to a single V gene segment were excluded. In an earlier analysis of 450 to 700 of the donors, V segments were called functional above 56.7% productive rearrangements and were called segregating when the between-donor standard deviation exceeded 5%. A statistical classification framework was developed to diagnose cytomegalovirus status using the catalog of TCR beta chain sequences. A later analysis assigned V and J genes by comparing TCR nucleotide sequences with IMGT/GENE-DB human TR gene sequences. In a later analysis, CDR3 sequences and most-parsimonious VDJ recombination scenarios were assigned using the TCRdist pipeline. In a later analysis, each TCR beta chain was defined by its CDR3 amino acid sequence together with its V-gene family, and reads lacking a unique V-gene family were excluded. A later analysis removed several hundred highly shared, low-generation-probability nucleotide sequences to deal with suspected cross-contamination and a sequencing artifact. A later analysis calculated a clonal expansion index for each public chain from normalized within-repertoire ranks of inferred template counts. In a later analysis, generation probabilities were computed with a VDJ recombination model fitted to out-of-frame rearrangements, and the resulting probabilities were checked against IGoR. A later analysis scored TCR-TCR, TCR-HLA and TCR-CMV co-occurrence with hypergeometric tests, applying a repertoire-size bias correction to TCR pairs. False discovery rates were estimated in a later analysis by permuting HLA or CMV assignments 20 times. A later analysis grouped co-occurring TCRs with DBSCAN, adding TCRdist sequence similarity when clustering within HLA-allele-positive subsets. Co-occurrence clustering excluded repertoires with fewer than 30,000 or more than 120,000 public chains, plus five with anomalous nucleotide sharing. Not all clones reach the TCRdb copy of this immuneACCESS table, which keeps in-frame sequences only. Checked studies attribute under half of the gap to unresolved V genes and leave the rest unexplained. V and J calls and clone size follow that table, whereas D and trimming were derived from the DNA. This sample has 200,000 to 250,000 clones in its table, and roughly 80% of those were observed once. The top ten clonotypes cover 5% to 6% of the sample.

Rearrangement joined TRBV7-8 to TRBJ2-7; a stretch of 14 junction bases matches TRBD2. The TCR originated in a woman between 40 and 55 years old in good health and CMV-seropositive. Sequencing was performed on PBMCs. The DNA reads as follows: TGTGCCAGCAGCCCCCATCGACTAGCGGGAGGGTTCTCCTACGAGCAGTACTTC. Its amino acids are CASSPHRLAGGFSYEQYF.